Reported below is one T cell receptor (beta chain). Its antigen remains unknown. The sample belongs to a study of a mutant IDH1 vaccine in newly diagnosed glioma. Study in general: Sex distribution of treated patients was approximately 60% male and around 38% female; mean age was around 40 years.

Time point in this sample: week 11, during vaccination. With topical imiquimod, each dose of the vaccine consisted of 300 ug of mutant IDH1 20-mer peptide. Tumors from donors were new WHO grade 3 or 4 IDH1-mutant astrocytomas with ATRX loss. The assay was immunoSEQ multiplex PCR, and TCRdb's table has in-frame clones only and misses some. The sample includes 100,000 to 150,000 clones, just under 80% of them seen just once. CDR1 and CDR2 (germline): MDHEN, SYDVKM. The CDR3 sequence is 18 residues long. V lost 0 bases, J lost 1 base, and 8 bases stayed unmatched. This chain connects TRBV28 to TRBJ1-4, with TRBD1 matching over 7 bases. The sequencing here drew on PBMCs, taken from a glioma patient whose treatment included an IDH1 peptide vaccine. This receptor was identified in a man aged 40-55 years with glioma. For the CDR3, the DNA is TGTGCCAGCAGTTTATGGAGGACAGGAGGGGGAACTAATGAAAAACTGTTTTTT. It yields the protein CASSLWRTGGGTNEKLFF.